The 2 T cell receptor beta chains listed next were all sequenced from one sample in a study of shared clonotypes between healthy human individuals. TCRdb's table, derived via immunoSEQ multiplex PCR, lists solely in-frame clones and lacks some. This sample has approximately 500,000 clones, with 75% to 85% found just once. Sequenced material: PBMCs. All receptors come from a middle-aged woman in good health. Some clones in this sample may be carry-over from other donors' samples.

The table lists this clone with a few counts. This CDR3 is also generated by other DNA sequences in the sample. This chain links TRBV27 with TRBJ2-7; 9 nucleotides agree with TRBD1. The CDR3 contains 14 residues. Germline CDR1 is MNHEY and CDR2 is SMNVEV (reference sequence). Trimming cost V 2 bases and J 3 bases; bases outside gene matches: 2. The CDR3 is CASSLGTGRYEQYF. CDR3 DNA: TGTGCCAGCAGTTTAGGGACAGGGCGCTACGAGCAGTACTTC.

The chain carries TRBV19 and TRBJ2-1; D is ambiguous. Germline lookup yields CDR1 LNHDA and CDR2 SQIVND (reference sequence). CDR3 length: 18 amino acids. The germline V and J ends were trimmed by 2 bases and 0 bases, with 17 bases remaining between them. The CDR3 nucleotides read TGTGCCAGTAGTATAACTCCTGTGCTTCAAAGCTCCTACAATGAGCAGTTCTTC. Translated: CASSITPVLQSSYNEQFF.